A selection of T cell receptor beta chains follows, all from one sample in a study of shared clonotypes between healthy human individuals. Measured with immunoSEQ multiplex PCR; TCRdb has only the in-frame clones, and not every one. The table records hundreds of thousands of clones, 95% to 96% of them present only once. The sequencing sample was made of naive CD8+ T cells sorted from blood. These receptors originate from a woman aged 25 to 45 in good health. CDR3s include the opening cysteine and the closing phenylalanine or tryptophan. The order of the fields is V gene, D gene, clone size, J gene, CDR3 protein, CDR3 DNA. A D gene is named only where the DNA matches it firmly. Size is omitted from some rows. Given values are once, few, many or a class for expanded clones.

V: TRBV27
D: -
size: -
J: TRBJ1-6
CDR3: CASRPMPGYSPLHF
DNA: TGTGCCAGCAGACCGATGCCAGGGTATTCACCCCTCCACTTT

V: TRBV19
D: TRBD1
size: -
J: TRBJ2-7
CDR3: CASSPGQAYEQYF
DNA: TGTGCCAGTAGCCCGGGACAGGCCTACGAGCAGTACTTC

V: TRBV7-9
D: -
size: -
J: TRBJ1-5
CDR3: CASSPAGTGLHQPQHF
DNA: TGTGCCAGCAGTCCCGCGGGGACTGGGCTCCATCAGCCCCAGCATTTT

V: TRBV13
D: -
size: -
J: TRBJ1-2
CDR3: CASSPDTVHTF
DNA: TGTGCCAGCAGCCCGGACACGGTCCACACCTTC

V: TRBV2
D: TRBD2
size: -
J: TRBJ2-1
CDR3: CATSGLAGVSAYNEQFF
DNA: TGTGCCACCTCGGGACTAGCGGGAGTCTCGGCCTACAATGAGCAGTTCTTC

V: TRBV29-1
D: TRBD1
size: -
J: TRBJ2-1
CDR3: CSVQGDRGYPRNEQFF
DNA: TGCAGCGTTCAGGGGGACCGAGGGTACCCCCGGAATGAGCAGTTCTTC

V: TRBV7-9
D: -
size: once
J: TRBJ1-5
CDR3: CASSLGPGGNQPQHF
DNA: TGTGCCAGCAGCTTAGGGCCAGGAGGCAATCAGCCCCAGCATTTT

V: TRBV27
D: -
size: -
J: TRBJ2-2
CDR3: CALRESGTGELFF
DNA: TGTGCCTTACGGGAGTCGGGCACCGGGGAGCTGTTTTTT

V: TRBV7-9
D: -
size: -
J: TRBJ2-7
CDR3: CASSHGQGYEQYF
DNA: TGTGCCAGCAGCCACGGGCAAGGCTACGAGCAGTACTTC

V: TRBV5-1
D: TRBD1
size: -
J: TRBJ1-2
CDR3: CASSHATGGSANYGYTF
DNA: TGCGCCAGCAGCCACGCGACAGGGGGCTCCGCTAACTATGGCTACACCTTC

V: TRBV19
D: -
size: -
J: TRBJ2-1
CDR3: CASSPQVMTNEQFF
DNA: TGTGCCAGTAGCCCCCAGGTTATGACTAATGAGCAGTTCTTC

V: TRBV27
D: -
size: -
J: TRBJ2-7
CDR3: CASSLTGTDYEQYF
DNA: TGTGCCAGCAGTTTAACCGGGACGGACTACGAGCAGTACTTC

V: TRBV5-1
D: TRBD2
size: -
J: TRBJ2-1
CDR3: CASSFSGRANEQFF
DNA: TGCGCCAGCAGCTTTAGCGGGAGGGCGAATGAGCAGTTCTTC

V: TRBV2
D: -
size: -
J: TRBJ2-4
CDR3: CASSPLPGPDIQYF
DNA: TGTGCCAGCAGCCCACTCCCTGGGCCGGACATTCAGTACTTC

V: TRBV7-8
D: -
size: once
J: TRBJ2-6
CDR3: CASSFGTPLSSGANVLTF
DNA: TGTGCCAGCAGCTTTGGGACTCCACTAAGCTCTGGGGCCAACGTCCTGACTTTC

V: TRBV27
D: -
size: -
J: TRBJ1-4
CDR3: CASSLYLGPNEKLFF
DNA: TGTGCCAGCAGTTTGTACCTCGGGCCTAATGAAAAACTGTTTTTT

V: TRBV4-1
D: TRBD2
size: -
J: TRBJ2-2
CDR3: CASSKGLAANTGELFF
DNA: TGCGCCAGCAGCAAGGGACTAGCGGCGAACACCGGGGAGCTGTTTTTT

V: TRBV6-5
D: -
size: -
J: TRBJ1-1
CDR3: CASSYAEGETEAFF
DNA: TGTGCCAGCAGTTACGCCGAGGGGGAGACTGAAGCTTTCTTT

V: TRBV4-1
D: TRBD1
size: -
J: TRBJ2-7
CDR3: CASSRGQGGEQYF
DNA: TGCGCCAGCAGCCGAGGACAGGGCGGCGAGCAGTACTTC

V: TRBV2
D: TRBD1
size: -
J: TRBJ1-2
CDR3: CASSEGPVRGHGYTF
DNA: TGTGCCAGCAGTGAAGGTCCGGTCAGGGGGCATGGCTACACCTTC

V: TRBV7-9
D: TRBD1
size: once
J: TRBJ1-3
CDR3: CASEKKKTVDRANTIYF
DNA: TGTGCCAGCGAGAAAAAAAAGACGGTAGACAGGGCTAACACCATATATTTT

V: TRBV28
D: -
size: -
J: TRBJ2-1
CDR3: CASSFPPRRARNEQFF
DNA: TGTGCCAGCAGTTTTCCCCCACGGCGGGCTCGGAATGAGCAGTTCTTC

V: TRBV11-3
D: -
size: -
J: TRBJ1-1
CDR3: CASSLSLNTEAFF
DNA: TGTGCCAGCAGCTTAAGTTTGAACACTGAAGCTTTCTTT

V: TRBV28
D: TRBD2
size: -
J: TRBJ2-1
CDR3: CASSSYRLASSSYNEQFF
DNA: TGTGCCAGCAGTTCCTACCGACTAGCCTCGAGCTCCTACAATGAGCAGTTCTTC

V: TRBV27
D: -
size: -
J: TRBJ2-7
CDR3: CASSLAVVSYEQYF
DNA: TGTGCCAGCAGTTTAGCGGTTGTATCCTACGAGCAGTACTTC

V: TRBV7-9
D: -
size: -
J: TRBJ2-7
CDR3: CASSEPGTFYEQYF
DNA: TGTGCCAGCAGCGAACCCGGGACATTCTACGAGCAGTACTTC

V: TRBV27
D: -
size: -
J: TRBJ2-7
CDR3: CASSSSQDGTTYEQYF
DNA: TGTGCCAGCAGTTCATCCCAGGACGGTACTACGTACGAGCAGTACTTC

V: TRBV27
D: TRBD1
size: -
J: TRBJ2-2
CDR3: CASSGPAGTGEPRANTGELFF
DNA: TGTGCCAGCAGTGGCCCTGCCGGGACAGGGGAACCACGCGCGAACACCGGGGAGCTGTTTTTT

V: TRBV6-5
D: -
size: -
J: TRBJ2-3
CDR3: CASGIPGQSTDTQYF
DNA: TGTGCCAGCGGAATCCCGGGACAAAGCACAGATACGCAGTATTTT

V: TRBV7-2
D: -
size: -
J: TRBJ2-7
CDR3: CASSFLGGPVYEQYF
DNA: TGTGCCAGCAGCTTTCTTGGGGGTCCAGTATACGAGCAGTACTTC

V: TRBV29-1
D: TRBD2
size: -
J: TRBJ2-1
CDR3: CSGLADDYNEQFF
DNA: TGCAGCGGACTAGCGGATGATTACAATGAGCAGTTCTTC

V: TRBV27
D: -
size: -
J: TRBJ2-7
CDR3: CASSPGGLHEQYF
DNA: TGTGCCAGCAGTCCCGGGGGACTCCACGAGCAGTACTTC

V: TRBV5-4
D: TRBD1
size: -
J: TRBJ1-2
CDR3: CASSLGDSQSIYGYTF
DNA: TGTGCCAGCAGCTTGGGGGACAGTCAAAGTATCTATGGCTACACCTTC

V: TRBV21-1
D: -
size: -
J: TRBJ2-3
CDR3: CAREPRVAGHTDTQYF
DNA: TGTGCCAGGGAGCCACGGGTAGCGGGACACACAGATACGCAGTATTTT

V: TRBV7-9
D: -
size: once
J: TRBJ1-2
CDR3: CASSYRDNYGYTF
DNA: TGTGCCAGCAGCTACCGGGACAACTATGGCTACACCTTC

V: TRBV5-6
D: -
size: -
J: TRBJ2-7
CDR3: CASSLNQGIYEQYF
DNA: TGTGCCAGCAGCTTGAACCAGGGAATCTACGAGCAGTACTTC

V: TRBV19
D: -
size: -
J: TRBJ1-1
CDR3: CASMRRTGNTEAFF
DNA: TGTGCCAGTATGAGAAGAACCGGGAACACTGAAGCTTTCTTT

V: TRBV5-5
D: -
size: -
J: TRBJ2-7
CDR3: CASSAFYEQYF
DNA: TGTGCCAGCAGCGCCTTCTACGAGCAGTACTTC

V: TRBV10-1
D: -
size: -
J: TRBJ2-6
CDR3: CASSDEAAGANVLTF
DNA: TGCGCCAGCAGTGATGAAGCCGCTGGGGCCAACGTCCTGACTTTC

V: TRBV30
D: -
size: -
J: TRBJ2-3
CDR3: CATVGHTDTQYF
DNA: TGTGCCACGGTGGGCCACACAGATACGCAGTATTTT

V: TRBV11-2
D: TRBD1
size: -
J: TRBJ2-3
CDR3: CASSGGAGQGFTDTQYF
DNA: TGTGCCAGCAGCGGGGGGGCGGGACAGGGTTTCACAGATACGCAGTATTTT

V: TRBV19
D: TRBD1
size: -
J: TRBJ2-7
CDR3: CATKPGQGAYEQYF
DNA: TGTGCCACCAAGCCGGGACAGGGGGCCTACGAGCAGTACTTC

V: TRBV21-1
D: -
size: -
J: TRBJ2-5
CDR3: CASSKHDDRGPGTQYF
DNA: TGTGCCAGCAGCAAACATGACGACAGGGGCCCTGGGACCCAGTACTTC

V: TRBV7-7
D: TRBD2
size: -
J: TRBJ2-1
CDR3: CASSLASGTNNEQFF
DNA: TGTGCCAGCAGCTTAGCTAGCGGGACTAACAATGAGCAGTTCTTC

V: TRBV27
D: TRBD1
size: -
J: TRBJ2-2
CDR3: CASSLTGGNTGELFF
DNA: TGTGCCAGCAGTTTGACAGGGGGAAACACCGGGGAGCTGTTTTTT

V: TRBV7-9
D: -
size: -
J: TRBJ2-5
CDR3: CASSLPGDQETQYF
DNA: TGTGCCAGCAGCTTACCAGGGGACCAAGAGACCCAGTACTTC

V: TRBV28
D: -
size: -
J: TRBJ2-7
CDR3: CASSPVRAGPSYEQYF
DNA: TGTGCCAGCAGTCCCGTTAGAGCGGGCCCCTCCTACGAGCAGTACTTC

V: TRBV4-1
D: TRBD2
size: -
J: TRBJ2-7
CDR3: CASSQLAGSYEQYF
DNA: TGCGCCAGCAGCCAACTAGCGGGATCCTACGAGCAGTACTTC

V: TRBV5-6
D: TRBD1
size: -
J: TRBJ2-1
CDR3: CASSSDRGLEQFF
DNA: TGTGCCAGCAGCTCAGACAGGGGTCTTGAGCAGTTCTTC

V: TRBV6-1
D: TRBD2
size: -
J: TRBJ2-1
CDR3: CASSILAEQFF
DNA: TGTGCCAGCAGTATACTAGCGGAGCAGTTCTTC